This TCR beta chain was identified in a study of cytomegalovirus exposure and HLA in healthy donors. Whole-study findings and limits: The investigators catalogued under 200 TCR beta chains as cytomegalovirus-associated.

Of note for this clone: Its antigen is unidentified.

Primers included in the PCR were 60 Vbeta and 13 Jbeta primers. Libraries were prepared by immunoSEQ multiplex PCR; TCRdb keeps only in-frame clonotypes and omits some of them. There are about 120,000 clones in the sample; approximately 79% occur only once, and roughly 5.6% lies in the top ten. What was sequenced was PBMCs. This TCR came from a man younger than 40 in good health and CMV-seropositive.

CDR3 residues: CASSAPLGAQGYTF. As DNA, the CDR3 is TGTGCCAGTAGTGCCCCGTTGGGGGCGCAGGGCTACACCTTC. This rearrangement joins TRBV19 to TRBJ1-2; D is possibly TRBD1 (6 bases). This CDR3 has 14 residues. Looked up from germline, CDR1 is LNHDA and CDR2 is SQIVND (reference sequence). Trimming took off 5 bases at V and 8 bases at J, with 18 bases between the two ends. Drawing the rest from reference TRBV19 and TRBJ1-2, the complete variable domain is DGGITQSPKYLFRKEGQNVTLSCEQNLNHDAMYWYRQDPGQGLRLIYYSQIVNDFQKGDIAEGYSVSREKKESFPLTVTSAQKNPTAFYLCASSAPLGAQGYTFGSGTRLTVV.